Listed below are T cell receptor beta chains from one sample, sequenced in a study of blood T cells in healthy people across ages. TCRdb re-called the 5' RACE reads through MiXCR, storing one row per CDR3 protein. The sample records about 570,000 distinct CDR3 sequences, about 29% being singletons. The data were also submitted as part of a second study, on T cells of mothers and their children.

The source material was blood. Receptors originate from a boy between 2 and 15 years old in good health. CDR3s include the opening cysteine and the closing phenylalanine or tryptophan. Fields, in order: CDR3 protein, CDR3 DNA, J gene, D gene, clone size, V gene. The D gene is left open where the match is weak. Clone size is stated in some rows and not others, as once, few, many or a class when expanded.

CDR3aa: CASGLDRDYWKSNEQFF
CDR3nt: TGTGCTAGTGGTTTGGACCGGGACTACTGGAAATCGAATGAGCAGTTCTTC
j_gene: TRBJ2-1
d_gene: TRBD2
abundance: -
v_gene: TRBV12-5

CDR3aa: CSGKEWGDGGETQYF
CDR3nt: TGCAGTGGCAAAGAGTGGGGGGACGGGGGAGAGACCCAGTACTTC
j_gene: TRBJ2-5
d_gene: -
abundance: -
v_gene: TRBV20-1

CDR3aa: CSVVWTGEYEQYF
CDR3nt: TGCAGCGTTGTATGGACAGGAGAATACGAGCAGTACTTC
j_gene: TRBJ2-7
d_gene: TRBD1
abundance: few
v_gene: TRBV29-1

CDR3aa: CASSKGQGSSGANVLTF
CDR3nt: TGTGCCAGCAGTAAGGGACAGGGGAGCTCTGGGGCCAACGTCCTGACTTTC
j_gene: TRBJ2-6
d_gene: TRBD1
abundance: -
v_gene: TRBV6-1

CDR3aa: CASSVAESSYEQYF
CDR3nt: TGTGCCAGCAGCGTAGCGGAAAGCTCCTACGAGCAGTACTTC
j_gene: TRBJ2-7
d_gene: -
abundance: few
v_gene: TRBV9

CDR3aa: CASSLSTGIRYGYTF
CDR3nt: TGTGCCAGCAGCTTGTCGACAGGTATTAGGTATGGCTACACCTTC
j_gene: TRBJ1-2
d_gene: -
abundance: -
v_gene: TRBV7-3

CDR3aa: CSAGRDSYNEQFF
CDR3nt: TGCAGTGCTGGGCGGGACTCTTACAATGAGCAGTTCTTC
j_gene: TRBJ2-1
d_gene: -
abundance: -
v_gene: TRBV20-1

CDR3aa: CASSLGEGAEKTQYF
CDR3nt: TGTGCCAGCAGCTTAGGGGAGGGGGCCGAGAAGACCCAGTACTTC
j_gene: TRBJ2-5
d_gene: -
abundance: -
v_gene: TRBV7-6

CDR3aa: CASSLVGGVNQPQHF
CDR3nt: TGTGCCAGCAGCTTAGTCGGCGGCGTCAATCAGCCCCAGCATTTT
j_gene: TRBJ1-5
d_gene: -
abundance: few
v_gene: TRBV7-8

CDR3aa: CACSQQRGQPQHF
CDR3nt: TGTGCCTGCAGCCAACAAAGGGGACAGCCCCAGCATTTT
j_gene: TRBJ1-5
d_gene: -
abundance: -
v_gene: TRBV7-2

CDR3aa: CASSSRTSGVSSYNEQFF
CDR3nt: TGTGCCAGCAGCTCGCGGACTAGCGGGGTAAGCTCCTACAATGAGCAGTTCTTC
j_gene: TRBJ2-1
d_gene: TRBD2
abundance: -
v_gene: TRBV13

CDR3aa: CASSHEGPPQETQYF
CDR3nt: TGCGCCAGCAGTCACGAGGGACCGCCACAAGAGACCCAGTACTTC
j_gene: TRBJ2-5
d_gene: -
abundance: -
v_gene: TRBV5-1

CDR3aa: CASSLLVRRETQYF
CDR3nt: TGTGCCAGCAGTTTATTGGTCAGAAGAGAGACCCAGTACTTC
j_gene: TRBJ2-5
d_gene: -
abundance: few
v_gene: TRBV27

CDR3aa: CASSQEAGSYEQYF
CDR3nt: TGCGCCAGCAGCCAAGAGGCAGGGTCCTACGAGCAGTACTTC
j_gene: TRBJ2-7
d_gene: -
abundance: -
v_gene: TRBV4-3

CDR3aa: CASNFWPGGNTGELFF
CDR3nt: TGTGCCAGCAATTTCTGGCCAGGCGGAAACACCGGGGAGCTGTTTTTT
j_gene: TRBJ2-2
d_gene: -
abundance: -
v_gene: TRBV12-3/TRBV12-4

CDR3aa: CASSQELRYNEQFF
CDR3nt: TGTGCCAGCAGCCAAGAATTAAGATACAATGAGCAGTTCTTC
j_gene: TRBJ2-1
d_gene: -
abundance: few
v_gene: TRBV14

CDR3aa: CASSLPGEGEAFF
CDR3nt: TGCGCCAGCAGCTTGCCCGGGGAGGGCGAAGCTTTCTTT
j_gene: TRBJ1-1
d_gene: -
abundance: few
v_gene: TRBV5-1

CDR3aa: CSARDFSGSGTDTQYF
CDR3nt: TGCAGTGCTAGAGATTTCAGCGGGAGCGGCACAGATACGCAGTATTTT
j_gene: TRBJ2-3
d_gene: TRBD2
abundance: -
v_gene: TRBV20-1

CDR3aa: CAGSPGGAGNTIYF
CDR3nt: TGTGCCGGCAGTCCGGGTGGTGCTGGAAACACCATATATTTT
j_gene: TRBJ1-3
d_gene: -
abundance: -
v_gene: TRBV2

CDR3aa: CSARRQGSGEAFF
CDR3nt: TGCAGTGCTCGCCGACAGGGTTCAGGTGAAGCTTTCTTT
j_gene: TRBJ1-1
d_gene: TRBD1
abundance: few
v_gene: TRBV20-1

CDR3aa: CASRPFGTGWYEQYF
CDR3nt: TGTGCCAGCAGACCGTTCGGGACAGGTTGGTACGAGCAGTACTTC
j_gene: TRBJ2-7
d_gene: TRBD1
abundance: -
v_gene: TRBV11-2

CDR3aa: CAIRGTTSSYEQYF
CDR3nt: TGTGCCATCAGGGGGACTACTTCCTCCTACGAGCAGTACTTC
j_gene: TRBJ2-7
d_gene: TRBD2
abundance: -
v_gene: TRBV10-3

CDR3aa: CSAWQGDNQPQHF
CDR3nt: TGCAGTGCCTGGCAGGGGGATAACCAGCCCCAGCATTTT
j_gene: TRBJ1-5
d_gene: TRBD1
abundance: -
v_gene: TRBV20-1

CDR3aa: CASRRPGLHGNEQFF
CDR3nt: TGCGCCAGCAGACGGCCGGGCCTCCACGGCAATGAGCAGTTCTTC
j_gene: TRBJ2-1
d_gene: -
abundance: -
v_gene: TRBV5-1

CDR3aa: CASRTTDRWNEKLFF
CDR3nt: TGTGCCAGCAGAACAACGGACAGGTGGAATGAAAAACTGTTTTTT
j_gene: TRBJ1-4
d_gene: TRBD1
abundance: few
v_gene: TRBV6-2/TRBV6-3

CDR3aa: CASSQDSLVGNTEAFF
CDR3nt: TGTGCCAGCAGCCAAGATTCCCTTGTTGGGAACACTGAAGCTTTCTTT
j_gene: TRBJ1-1
d_gene: -
abundance: few
v_gene: TRBV14

CDR3aa: CSGLGAGTSDEQYF
CDR3nt: TGCAGTGGCCTAGGGGCCGGGACTAGCGACGAGCAGTACTTC
j_gene: TRBJ2-7
d_gene: TRBD2
abundance: -
v_gene: TRBV20-1

CDR3aa: CASQHRGQEGYGYTF
CDR3nt: TGTGCCAGCCAACACAGGGGGCAGGAGGGCTATGGCTACACCTTC
j_gene: TRBJ1-2
d_gene: TRBD1
abundance: -
v_gene: TRBV6-5

CDR3aa: CASSLIGGGNQPQHF
CDR3nt: TGTGCCAGCAGTTTAATAGGAGGTGGCAATCAGCCCCAGCATTTT
j_gene: TRBJ1-5
d_gene: -
abundance: few
v_gene: TRBV27

CDR3aa: CASSLAGPAGETQYF
CDR3nt: TGTGCCAGCAGTTTAGCGGGGCCTGCCGGAGAGACCCAGTACTTC
j_gene: TRBJ2-5
d_gene: -
abundance: -
v_gene: TRBV12-3/TRBV12-4

CDR3aa: CSARPSATSDQGSYNEQFF
CDR3nt: TGCAGTGCTAGACCCTCGGCCACTAGCGACCAAGGCTCCTACAATGAGCAGTTCTTC
j_gene: TRBJ2-1
d_gene: TRBD2
abundance: -
v_gene: TRBV20-1